Each of the 21 T cell receptor beta chains below was sequenced from the same sample in a study of technical replicates of blood from a handful of donors. The repertoire was sequenced with immunoSEQ multiplex PCR; TCRdb's copy has only in-frame clones and lacks some. The data show just over 80,000 clones, with 95% to 97% seen just once and about 0.3% held by the top ten. The specimen was T cells isolated from PBMCs. All receptors come from a human donor in good health.

The chain carries TRBV10-3 and TRBJ2-7; possible D gene TRBD1, 5 bases. CDR1 and CDR2 from the germline V gene are ENHRY and SYGVKD. CDR3 length: 14 residues. V was pared by 3 bases and J by 2 bases, with 11 bases between. The CDR3 nucleotides are TGTGCCATCAGTGACAGGGCTACGACCTACGAGCAGTACTTC. The encoded protein is CAISDRATTYEQYF.

The CDR3: CASRPGLGDTGELFF. CDR3 nucleotides: TGTGCCAGCAGGCCGGGACTAGGAGACACCGGGGAGCTGTTTTTT. V is TRBV27 and J is TRBJ2-2, with 8 bases aligning to TRBD2. Germline V gene sequence: CDR1 MNHEY, CDR2 SMNVEV (reference sequence). The CDR3 totals 15 residues. V was clipped by 6 bases and J by 3 bases; unmatched bases: 6.

J is TRBJ2-7 and V is TRBV18; D possibly corresponds to TRBD2 (5 bases). Trimming shortened V by 3 bases and J by 5 bases, and 8 bases separated the two germline ends. Germline assignment: CDR1 KGHSH and CDR2 LQKENI. This CDR3 has 12 amino acids. CDR3 DNA sequence: TGTGCCAGCTCACCCGGACTCGACGAGCAGTACTTC. Translated, it gives CASSPGLDEQYF.

The chain has TRBV19 and TRBJ2-2; 11 bases map to TRBD2. There are 16 residues in the CDR3. Germline V CDR1 and CDR2: LNHDA, SQIVND (reference sequence). V shed 10 bases, J shed 4 bases, and the junction held 11 bases outside the gene matches. As DNA, the CDR3 is TGTGCCACCAAAACTAGCGGGAGTTTAGTCACCGGGGAGCTGTTTTTT. The encoded protein is CATKTSGSLVTGELFF.

The gene calls are TRBV13 and TRBJ2-3; the match to TRBD2 covers 11 bases. V lost 4 bases to trimming and J lost 6 bases; unmatched junction nucleotides: 12. Looked up from germline, CDR1 is PRHDT and CDR2 is FYEKMQ (reference sequence). This CDR3 is 17 amino acids long. In DNA, the CDR3 is TGTGCCAGCAGCTCCAAAAGCGTACTAGCGGGAGCGGATACGCAGTATTTT. Its translation is CASSSKSVLAGADTQYF.

The chain couples TRBV27 to TRBJ2-3, with TRBD2 identical over 8 bases. This CDR3 spans 15 amino acids. Germline lookup yields CDR1 MNHEY and CDR2 SMNVEV (reference sequence). V was clipped by 3 bases and J by 4 bases; unmatched bases: 6. The CDR3 here is CASSFSGGGSDTQYF. CDR3 DNA sequence: TGTGCCAGCAGTTTTTCGGGAGGGGGATCAGATACGCAGTATTTT.

J is TRBJ2-1 and V is TRBV13; a weak D match, TRBD2 (6 bases). V was pared by 6 bases and J by 3 bases, with 15 bases between. The CDR3 is made up of 15 amino acids. CDR1 is PRHDT and CDR2 is FYEKMQ in the germline V gene (reference sequence). The CDR3 bases are TGTGCCAGCAGACTAAGGCGGGGAGGCTACAATGAGCAGTTCTTC. It yields the protein CASRLRRGGYNEQFF. The whole variable domain, remainder taken from reference TRBV13 and TRBJ2-1, is AAGVIQSPRHLIKEKRETATLKCYPIPRHDTVYWYQQGPGQDPQFLISFYEKMQSDKGSIPDRFSAQQFSDYHSELNMSSLELGDSALYFCASRLRRGGYNEQFFGPGTRLTVL.

The chain recombines TRBV28 with TRBJ2-7, with a tentative D call TRBD2 (6 bases). Germline V gives CDR1 MDHEN, CDR2 SYDVKM. The CDR3 has 16 amino acids. V was trimmed by 5 bases and J by 2 bases, leaving 19 bases between them. DNA for the CDR3: TGTGCCAGCAGTCCAGTGGGGGAGGTTAGGACCTACGAGCAGTACTTC. Its translation is CASSPVGEVRTYEQYF.

V usage is TRBV4-3 and J usage is TRBJ2-2; TRBD2 aligns across 9 bases. This CDR3 is built from 16 residues. The V gene end was trimmed by 0 bases and the J gene end by 3 bases; junction bases not matched to a gene: 2. The germline V gene has CDR1 LGHNA and CDR2 YSLEER. The CDR3, as DNA: TGCGCCAGCAGCCAAGAACTAGCGGGCGACACCGGGGAGCTGTTTTTT. This gives the protein CASSQELAGDTGELFF.

The chain links TRBV10-3 to TRBJ1-5; D uncertain. Trimming shortened V by 2 bases and J by 6 bases, and 8 bases separated the two germline ends. CDR1 is ENHRY and CDR2 is SYGVKD in the germline V gene. The CDR3 spans 13 residues. The CDR3 is CAISEEGAQPQHF. The DNA of the CDR3 is TGTGCCATCAGTGAGGAGGGCGCTCAGCCCCAGCATTTT.

In this sample, this clone turned up once. This chain uses TRBV7-2 with TRBJ1-1; no clear D. The CDR3 spans 12 residues. V was clipped by 8 bases and J by 9 bases, with 16 bases between them. Per germline, CDR1 SGHTA and CDR2 FQGNSA. The CDR3 here is CASGPTGPKAFF. The CDR3, as DNA: TGTGCCAGCGGCCCGACTGGCCCTAAAGCTTTCTTT.

V gene TRBV28 combines with J gene TRBJ2-2; D unclear. This CDR3 contains 14 residues. Trimming shortened V by 3 bases and J by 1 base, and 6 bases separated the two germline ends. Germline V gene sequence: CDR1 MDHEN, CDR2 SYDVKM. CDR3 nucleotide sequence: TGTGCCAGCAGTTTGCGGCGGAACACCGGGGAGCTGTTTTTT. Translating gives CASSLRRNTGELFF.

The chain employs TRBV1 and TRBJ2-3; the D segment call TRBD2 is taken from the table without a DNA check. TRBV1 is a listed pseudogene. The CDR3 is made up of 17 amino acids. Here the CDR3 reads CTSSQPPGRLPTDTQYF. For the CDR3, the DNA is TGCACCAGCAGCCAGCCTCCCGGGAGACTCCCCACAGATACGCAGTATTTT.

This clone occurred a few times. J is TRBJ1-1 and V is TRBV6-6, with unresolved D. The CDR3 extends over 14 amino acids. Germline V lookup: CDR1 MNHNY, CDR2 SVGAGI (reference sequence). V dropped 0 bases and J dropped 1 base, with 6 bases sitting between them. As DNA, the CDR3 is TGTGCCAGCAGTTACTCGAGCCAGAACACTGAAGCTTTCTTT. It encodes CASSYSSQNTEAFF.

This chain uses TRBV11-2 with TRBJ2-1; D is perhaps TRBD2 (5 bases). This CDR3 is 15 amino acids long. V was pared by 4 bases and J by 0 bases, with 10 bases between. The germline V gene encodes CDR1 SGHAT and CDR2 FQNNGV. The CDR3 nucleotides read TGTGCCAGCAGCTCCGGACTTGACTCCTACAATGAGCAGTTCTTC. Translated, it gives CASSSGLDSYNEQFF.

This sequence joins TRBV9 and TRBJ1-1; D remains ambiguous. This CDR3 has 15 residues. Per the germline V gene, CDR1 is SGDLS and CDR2 is YYNGEE. The ends were cut back, 0 bases at V and 2 bases at J, with 11 bases in the middle. CDR3 in amino acids: CASSVGHRANTEAFF. CDR3 in DNA: TGTGCCAGCAGCGTAGGACACCGTGCTAACACTGAAGCTTTCTTT.

This chain uses TRBV23-1 with TRBJ1-4; 10 bases are a match to TRBD1. TRBV23-1 falls under the ORF class, with uncertain function. V shed 6 bases, J shed 6 bases, and the junction held 19 bases outside the gene matches. This CDR3 spans 19 amino acids. For the CDR3, the DNA is TGCGCCAGCAGGCACTACGGGACAGGGGAAACTTCTCGGCATGAAAAACTGTTTTTT. This sequence encodes CASRHYGTGETSRHEKLFF.

The chain couples TRBV7-6 to TRBJ2-1, with a possible D match to TRBD2 (6 bases). Germline V CDR1 and CDR2: SGHVS, FNYEAQ. The germline V and J ends were trimmed by 4 bases and 6 bases, with 19 bases remaining between them. The CDR3 spans 16 residues. CDR3 coding DNA: TGTGCCAGCAGCTCGGGACGGGCTAGCGTTCGCAATGAGCAGTTCTTC. Translation gives CASSSGRASVRNEQFF.

V gene TRBV18 combines with J gene TRBJ1-1; 10 nucleotides line up with TRBD1. Germline trimming cut 5 bases from V and 3 bases from J; bases unmatched to any gene: 3. Per germline, CDR1 KGHSH and CDR2 LQKENI. CDR3 size: 14 residues. The CDR3 sequence: CASSDRGLHTEAFF. CDR3 DNA: TGTGCCAGCTCAGACAGGGGGCTGCACACTGAAGCTTTCTTT.

This chain joins TRBV7-2 and TRBJ2-2; 8 bases are a match to TRBD2. With V trimmed by 1 base and J by 1 base, 5 bases remained unmatched. CDR3 length: 17 residues. CDR1 and CDR2 from the germline V gene are SGHTA and FQGNSA. CDR3 nucleotide sequence: TGTGCCAGCAGCTTAGATGGCGCGGGAGGGAACACCGGGGAGCTGTTTTTT. Translated, it gives CASSLDGAGGNTGELFF.

The chain carries TRBV7-9 and TRBJ1-3, with unresolved D. With 1 base removed from V and 3 bases from J, the gap between germline ends came to 7 bases. This CDR3 has 14 amino acids. Per germline, CDR1 SEHNR and CDR2 FQNEAQ (reference sequence). The chain's CDR3 is CASSLDGLGNTIYF. The CDR3 DNA sequence: TGTGCCAGCAGCTTAGACGGTCTTGGAAACACCATATATTTT.